What follows is one TCR beta chain and its context. Its antigen is still unknown. This entry comes from a study of cytomegalovirus exposure and HLA in healthy donors. Both 60 Vbeta primers and 13 Jbeta primers went into the PCR. Only in-frame clones appear in the TCRdb table, and some are missing; sequencing was by immunoSEQ multiplex PCR. The table records under 200,000 clones, about 80% of them present only once. General study points: In a later analysis, the majority of CMV-associated beta chains seemingly showed HLA restriction.

CDR1 is MGHRA, CDR2 YSYEKL, per germline. This CDR3 comprises 13 residues. Trimming left V 1 base short and J 3 bases short, with 5 bases between. The rearrangement links TRBV4-1 to TRBJ2-3; no definite D call. The sequence was collected from a woman between 35 and 50 years old in good health and CMV-seronegative. Specimen: PBMCs. The CDR3 loop is CASSQVSTDTQYF. CDR3 coding DNA: TGCGCCAGCAGCCAAGTTAGTACAGATACGCAGTATTTT.